The 5 T cell receptor beta chains reported below all come from one sample, sequenced in a study of control samples from healthy donors and cancer patients (dated by TCRdb to 2020 to 2021). Receptor amplification or capture employed the immunoSEQ multiplex PCR assay. Not all clones reach the TCRdb copy of this immuneACCESS table, which keeps in-frame sequences only. Checked studies attribute under half of the gap to unresolved V genes and leave the rest unexplained. The sample yields over 50,000 clones; approximately 95% were counted once. The ten most abundant clones make up 0.95% to 1.4% of the sample. What was sequenced was blood. The origin of the receptors is a woman younger than 35 in good health.

This clone was counted a few times. The chain has TRBV28 and TRBJ2-2; 12 nucleotides align to TRBD2. Germline CDR1 reads MDHEN; CDR2 reads SYDVKM. V dropped 5 bases and J dropped 6; count of bases not matched to a gene: 10. The length of the CDR3 is 17 residues. The CDR3 sequence: CASSILGLAGTPGELFF. As DNA, the CDR3 is TGTGCCAGCAGTATCCTTGGACTAGCGGGGACTCCCGGGGAGCTGTTTTTT.

The chain has TRBV6-2 or TRBV6-3 and TRBJ1-5; 8 bases are a match to TRBD1. Germline loops: CDR1 MNHEY, CDR2 SVGEGT. The CDR3 length is 14 residues. The V gene end was trimmed by 6 bases and the J gene end by 4 bases; junction bases not matched to a gene: 5. CDR3 coding DNA: TGTGCCAGCAGCCAGGGGGCGGGGAATCAGCCCCAGCATTTT. It is translated as CASSQGAGNQPQHF.

The chain couples TRBV18 to TRBJ1-1; 7 nucleotides agree with TRBD1. After removal of 6 bases from V and 3 bases from J, the junction contained 7 bases not matched to a gene. Germline CDR1 KGHSH, CDR2 LQKENI. The CDR3 covers 14 residues. This CDR3 reads CASSQTGRDTEAFF. The CDR3 region has the DNA TGTGCCAGCTCCCAGACAGGGAGGGACACTGAAGCTTTCTTT.

This chain connects TRBV19 to TRBJ2-7; 7 bases fit TRBD2. Germline V lookup: CDR1 LNHDA, CDR2 SQIVND (reference sequence). This CDR3 comprises 15 residues. After removal of 5 bases from V and 6 bases from J, the junction contained 13 bases not matched to a gene. CDR3 DNA sequence: TGTGCCAGTAGTGCTTGGGGGGGTCCGCCGGGCGAGCAGTACTTC. Its translation: CASSAWGGPPGEQYF. The full variable domain, rest sourced from reference TRBV19 and TRBJ2-7, is DGGITQSPKYLFRKEGQNVTLSCEQNLNHDAMYWYRQDPGQGLRLIYYSQIVNDFQKGDIAEGYSVSREKKESFPLTVTSAQKNPTAFYLCASSAWGGPPGEQYFGPGTRLTVT.

This clone is a singleton in its sample. This chain joins TRBV30 and TRBJ1-5, with D perhaps TRBD1 (6 bases). Trimming cost V 5 bases and J 1 base, with 6 bases left between them. Germline assignment: CDR1 GTSNPN and CDR2 SVGIG (reference sequence). The CDR3 contains 12 residues. As DNA, the CDR3 is TGTGCCTGGGGACAGAGCAATCAGCCCCAGCATTTT. This codes for CAWGQSNQPQHF.